This is a list of T cell receptor beta chains from one sample in a study of CD8+CD57+ T cells in acquired aplastic anemia. MiXCR was run by TCRdb on the reads, yielding one entry per CDR3 protein. The sample carries about 220,000 distinct CDR3 sequences, 30% to 35% recorded once. Input material: sorted CD4+, CD8+, or CD8+CD57+ T cells (not recorded which) from PBMCs. These TCRs come from a human donor in good health, serving as a control. The CDR3 runs from the conserved cysteine through the conserved F or W. The D gene is left open where the match is weak. Clone size is not always given. Where it is, it says once, few, many or a class for expanded clones.

d_call | clone_size | j_call | v_call | cdr3_nt | cdr3_aa
. | . | TRBJ1-1 | TRBV18 | TGTGCCAGCTCACCACCGTTAGCCAAGAACACTGAAGCTTTCTTT | CASSPPLAKNTEAFF
. | . | TRBJ2-7 | TRBV7-2 | TGTGCCAGCAGCCCCAGGGCATACGAGCAGTACTTC | CASSPRAYEQYF
. | . | TRBJ1-1 | TRBV12-3/TRBV12-4 | TGTGCCAGCGCTCTCGAGGGCGCTAACACTGAAGCTTTCTTT | CASALEGANTEAFF
. | . | TRBJ2-2 | TRBV7-3 | TGTGCCAGCAGCGTATCAGGGGAGCTGTTTTTT | CASSVSGELFF
. | . | TRBJ2-5 | TRBV30 | TGTGCCTGGAGTGTAGCCGTAGGCCAAGAGACCCAGTACTTC | CAWSVAVGQETQYF
. | many | TRBJ2-4 | TRBV10-1 | TGCGCCAGCAGTGATGGGGGGCTCTCAGCCAAAAACATTCAGTACTTC | CASSDGGLSAKNIQYF
. | many | TRBJ1-3 | TRBV6-1 | TGTGCCAGCAGGGCAGGGATAGCTGGAAACACCATATATTTT | CASRAGIAGNTIYF
TRBD2 | many | TRBJ2-7 | TRBV5-1 | TGCGCCAGCAGCCTAGCGGGAGGGCCCTCCGAGCAGTACTTC | CASSLAGGPSEQYF
. | . | TRBJ2-5 | TRBV15 | TGTGCCACCAGCAGAGGCGGCAGCGGGCAAGAGACCCAGTACTTC | CATSRGGSGQETQYF
. | few | TRBJ2-3 | TRBV3-1 | TGTGCCAGCAGCCAAGATGGCTGGGGCACAGATACGCAGTATTTT | CASSQDGWGTDTQYF
. | . | TRBJ1-1 | TRBV7-2 | TGTGCCAGCAGCTTAGATATTACTGAAGCTTTCTTT | CASSLDITEAFF
TRBD2 | . | TRBJ2-1 | TRBV7-8 | TGTGCGAGAGGGACTAGCGGGAGGAGCTCCTACAATGAGCAGTTCTTC | CARGTSGRSSYNEQFF
. | . | TRBJ1-2 | TRBV30 | TGTGCCTGGATAGGGCGGGGGATCTATGGCTACACCTTC | CAWIGRGIYGYTF
. | . | TRBJ1-3 | TRBV3-1 | TGTGCCAGCAGCGCGACAGGTGGAAACACCATATATTTT | CASSATGGNTIYF
. | . | TRBJ2-7 | TRBV29-1 | TGCAGCGTTGGGACAGATGACACCTACGAGCAGTACTTC | CSVGTDDTYEQYF
. | many | TRBJ2-7 | TRBV6-5 | TGTGCCAGCAGTGTGTCGCAAGTCAACGAGCAGTACTTC | CASSVSQVNEQYF
. | many | TRBJ2-7 | TRBV7-9 | TGTGCCAGCAGCCGACAGGGAGGCGAGCAGTACTTC | CASSRQGGEQYF
TRBD2 | few | TRBJ2-1 | TRBV20-1 | TGCAGTGCTTTACCGGGACTATTCACGAATGAGCAGTTCTTC | CSALPGLFTNEQFF
TRBD1 | . | TRBJ1-1 | TRBV29-1 | TGCAGCGCCTCGACAGGGGGCACTGAAGCTTTCTTT | CSASTGGTEAFF
. | . | TRBJ1-2 | TRBV25-1 | TGTGCCAGCAGTGAGGGCGCGGGTACCTATGGCTACACCTTC | CASSEGAGTYGYTF
. | . | TRBJ1-2 | TRBV20-1 | TGCAGTGCCAGTATCGAATGTGCTAACTATGGCTACACCTTC | CSASIECANYGYTF
TRBD2 | many | TRBJ2-3 | TRBV20-1 | TGCAGTGCTAGGCCGGGACTAGGTGCAGATACGCAGTATTTT | CSARPGLGADTQYF
. | many | TRBJ2-3 | TRBV10-3 | TGTGCCATCAGTGGGTCCTCGGCAACCTCGGGCACAGATACGCAGTATTTT | CAISGSSATSGTDTQYF
. | . | TRBJ1-2 | TRBV7-8 | TGTGCCAGCAGCTCGACCCGGACAGAAACTAACTATGGCTACACCTTC | CASSSTRTETNYGYTF
. | . | TRBJ1-1 | TRBV5-1 | TGCGCCAGCAGCTTGGGCCAGGGAGGCACTGGAGCTTTCTTT | CASSLGQGGTGAFF
. | many | TRBJ2-1 | TRBV19 | TGTGCCAGTAGGGTAAAGAATCGCTCCTACAATGAGCAGTTCTTC | CASRVKNRSYNEQFF
TRBD1 | few | TRBJ2-3 | TRBV20-1 | TGCAGTGCTAGAGACGGGGACAGGGACACAGATACGCAGTATTTT | CSARDGDRDTDTQYF
. | . | TRBJ1-5 | TRBV6-2/TRBV6-3 | TGTGCCAGCACCAAACGTCCTTTTGAACAGCCCCAGCATTTT | CASTKRPFEQPQHF
TRBD1 | few | TRBJ1-6 | TRBV15 | TGTGCCACCAGCAGAGTGGGACAGGCGAATAATTCACCCCTCCACTTT | CATSRVGQANNSPLHF
. | once | TRBJ2-3 | TRBV12-3/TRBV12-4 | TGTGCCAGCAGTTCTGAGGTGGGAGCGGGAGATACGCAGTATTTT | CASSSEVGAGDTQYF
TRBD1 | many | TRBJ2-7 | TRBV5-1 | TGCGCCAGCAGCCCGGACAGGGGTGGGGACGAGCAGTACTTC | CASSPDRGGDEQYF
. | few | TRBJ2-5 | TRBV5-4 | TGTGCCAGCAGCACCAGGGTTACCGGTCCCCAAGAGACCCAGTACTTC | CASSTRVTGPQETQYF
. | many | TRBJ1-1 | TRBV20-1 | TGCAGTGCTACCCAATTGGGTCGGCAGACTGAAGCTTTCTTT | CSATQLGRQTEAFF
TRBD1 | many | TRBJ2-3 | TRBV2 | TGTGCCAGCACCCGAGACAGGGATGAATCAGATACGCAGTATTTT | CASTRDRDESDTQYF
. | . | TRBJ2-1 | TRBV5-1 | TGCGCCAGCAGCTTGGAAGGGATTAGCTACAATGAGCAGTTCTTC | CASSLEGISYNEQFF
. | many | TRBJ1-1 | TRBV10-1 | TGCGCCAGCAGGAGGGACGGTGAGGCCACTGAAGCTTTCTTT | CASRRDGEATEAFF
. | many | TRBJ1-1 | TRBV20-1 | TGCAGTGCTAGGGATACGGTGGCTTTCTTT | CSARDTVAFF
. | many | TRBJ2-7 | TRBV20-1 | TGCAGTGCTGCCGGGACAAGCCTACTAGAGCAGTACTTC | CSAAGTSLLEQYF
TRBD1 | few | TRBJ1-5 | TRBV2 | TGTGCCAGCACCGGAACAGGGGCCAATCAGCCCCAGCATTTT | CASTGTGANQPQHF
. | many | TRBJ1-2 | TRBV2 | TGTGCCAGCAGTGAAGCGGTAGGGTATGGCTACACCTTC | CASSEAVGYGYTF
. | . | TRBJ2-5 | TRBV27 | TGTGCCAGCAGTCCCACCCCCCCGGGGGGCTGGAACCGAGAGACCCAGTACTTC | CASSPTPPGGWNRETQYF
. | . | TRBJ2-3 | TRBV5-1 | TGCGCCAGCAGCTTGAGGGGTTTCGGGGAGACTAGCACAGATACGCAGTATTTT | CASSLRGFGETSTDTQYF